This T cell receptor (beta chain) was recorded in a study of blood T cell repertoires in COVID-19. Across the whole study: Sites across the United States, Italy and Spain contributed samples from acute and convalescent COVID-19. T cells, B-cell-depleted T cells, or PBMCs supplied cDNA or gDNA.

Germline-derived CDR1 and CDR2 are SNHLY and FYNNEI. The CDR3 has 13 residues. Losses at the gene ends were 10 bases for V and 4 bases for J; bases not matched to a gene: 6. In the original workflow: Reference gene primer amplification in the assay estimated nucleated cell counts. Repertoires were generated with immunoSEQ multiplex PCR, while TCRdb's copy carries only in-frame clones and drops some. Clone size and V and J calls were adopted from that table, with D and trimming inferred from the DNA. The sample consists of 200,000 to 250,000 clones, around 83% of them appearing once. The source is a woman between 45 and 60 years old with acute or convalescent COVID-19. Sequencing used peripheral blood. V usage is TRBV2 and J usage is TRBJ1-5, with 8 bases aligning to TRBD1. CDR3 DNA sequence: TGTGCCACAGTGGGGGACAGGAATCAGCCCCAGCATTTT. Encoded protein: CATVGDRNQPQHF. The full variable domain, with the rest looked up from reference TRBV2 and TRBJ1-5, is EPEVTQTPSHQVTQMGQEVILRCVPISNHLYFYWYRQILGQKVEFLVSFYNNEISEKSEIFDDQFSVERPDGSNFTLKIRSTKLEDSAMYFCATVGDRNQPQHFGDGTRLSIL.